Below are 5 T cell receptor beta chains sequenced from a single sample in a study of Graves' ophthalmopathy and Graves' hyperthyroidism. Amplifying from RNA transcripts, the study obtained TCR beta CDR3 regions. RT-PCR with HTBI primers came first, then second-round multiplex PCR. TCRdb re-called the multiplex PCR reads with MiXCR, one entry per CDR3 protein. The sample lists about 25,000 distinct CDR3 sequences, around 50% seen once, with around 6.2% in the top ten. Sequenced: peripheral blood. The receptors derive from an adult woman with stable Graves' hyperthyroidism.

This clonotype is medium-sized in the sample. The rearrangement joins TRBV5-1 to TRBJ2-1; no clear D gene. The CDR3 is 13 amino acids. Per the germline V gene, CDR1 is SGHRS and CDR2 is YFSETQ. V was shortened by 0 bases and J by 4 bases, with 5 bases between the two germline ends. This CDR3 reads CASSLDGYNEQFF. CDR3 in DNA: TGCGCCAGCAGCTTGGACGGATACAATGAGCAGTTCTTC.

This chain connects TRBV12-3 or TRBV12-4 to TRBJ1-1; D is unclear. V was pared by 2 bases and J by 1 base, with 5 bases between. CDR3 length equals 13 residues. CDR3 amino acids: CASSLSGNTEAFF. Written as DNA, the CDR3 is TGTGCCAGCAGTTTAAGCGGGAACACTGAAGCTTTCTTT.

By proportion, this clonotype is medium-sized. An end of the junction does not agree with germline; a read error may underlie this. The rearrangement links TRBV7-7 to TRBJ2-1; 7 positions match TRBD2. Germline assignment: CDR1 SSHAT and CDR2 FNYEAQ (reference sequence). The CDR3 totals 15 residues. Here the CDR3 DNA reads TGTGCTAGCAGCTTTGGACTAGACTCCTACAATGAGCAGTTCTTC. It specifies CASSFGLDSYNEQFF.

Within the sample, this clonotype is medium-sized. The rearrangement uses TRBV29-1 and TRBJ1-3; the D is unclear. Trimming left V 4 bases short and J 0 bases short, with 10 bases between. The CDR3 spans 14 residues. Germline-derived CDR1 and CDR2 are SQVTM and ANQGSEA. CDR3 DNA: TGCAGCGTTGGCGGCTACCTCTCTGGAAACACCATATATTTT. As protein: CSVGGYLSGNTIYF.

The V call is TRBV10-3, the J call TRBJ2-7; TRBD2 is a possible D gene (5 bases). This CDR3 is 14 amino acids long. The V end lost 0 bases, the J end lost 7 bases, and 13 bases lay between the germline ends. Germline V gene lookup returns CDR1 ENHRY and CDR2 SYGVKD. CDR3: CAISESLVRDEQYF. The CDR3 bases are TGTGCCATCAGTGAGTCATTGGTGAGGGATGAGCAGTACTTC.